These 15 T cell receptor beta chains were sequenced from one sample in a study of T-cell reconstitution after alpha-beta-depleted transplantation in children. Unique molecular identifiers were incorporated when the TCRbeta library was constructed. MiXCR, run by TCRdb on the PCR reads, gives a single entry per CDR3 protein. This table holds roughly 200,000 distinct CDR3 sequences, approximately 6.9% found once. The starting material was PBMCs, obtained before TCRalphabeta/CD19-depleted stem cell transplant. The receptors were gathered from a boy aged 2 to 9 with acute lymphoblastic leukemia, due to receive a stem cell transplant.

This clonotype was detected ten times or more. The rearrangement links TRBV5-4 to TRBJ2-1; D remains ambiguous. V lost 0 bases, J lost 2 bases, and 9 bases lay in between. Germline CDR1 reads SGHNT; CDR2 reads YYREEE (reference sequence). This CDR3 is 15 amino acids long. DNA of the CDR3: TGTGCCAGCAGCTTGGGGACGGAGACCTACAATGAGCAGTTCTTC. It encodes CASSLGTETYNEQFF.

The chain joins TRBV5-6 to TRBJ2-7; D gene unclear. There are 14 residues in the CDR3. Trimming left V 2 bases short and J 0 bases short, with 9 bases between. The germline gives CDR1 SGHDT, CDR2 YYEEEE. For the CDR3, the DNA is TGTGCCAGCAGCTTCGGTGGGAACTCCTACGAGCAGTACTTC. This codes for CASSFGGNSYEQYF.

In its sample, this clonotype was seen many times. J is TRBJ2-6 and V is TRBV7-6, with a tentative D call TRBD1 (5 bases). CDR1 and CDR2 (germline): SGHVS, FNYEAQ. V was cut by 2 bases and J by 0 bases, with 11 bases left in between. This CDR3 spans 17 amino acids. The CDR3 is CASSLITGNSGANVLTF. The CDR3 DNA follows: TGTGCCAGCAGCTTAATAACAGGCAACTCTGGGGCCAACGTCCTGACTTTC.

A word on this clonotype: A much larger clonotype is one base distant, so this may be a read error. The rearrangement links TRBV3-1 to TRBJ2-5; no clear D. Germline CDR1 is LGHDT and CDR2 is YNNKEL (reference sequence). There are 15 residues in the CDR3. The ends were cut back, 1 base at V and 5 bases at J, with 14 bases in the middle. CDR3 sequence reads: CASSQASYGWETQYF. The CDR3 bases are TGTGCCAGCAGCCAAGCTTCCTACGGGTGGGAGACCCAGTACTTC.

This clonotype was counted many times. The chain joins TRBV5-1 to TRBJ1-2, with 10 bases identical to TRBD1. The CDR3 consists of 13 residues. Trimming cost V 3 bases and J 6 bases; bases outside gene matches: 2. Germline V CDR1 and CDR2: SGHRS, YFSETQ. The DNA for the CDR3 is TGCGCCAGCAGCTCAGGACAGGGGGATGGCTACACCTTC. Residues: CASSSGQGDGYTF.

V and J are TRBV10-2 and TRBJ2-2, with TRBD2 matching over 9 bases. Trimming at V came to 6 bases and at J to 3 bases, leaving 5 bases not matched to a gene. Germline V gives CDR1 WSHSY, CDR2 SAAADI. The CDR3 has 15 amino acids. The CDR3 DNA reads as TGCGCCAGCAGGGCGACTAGCGGTGACACCGGGGAGCTGTTTTTT. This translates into CASRATSGDTGELFF.

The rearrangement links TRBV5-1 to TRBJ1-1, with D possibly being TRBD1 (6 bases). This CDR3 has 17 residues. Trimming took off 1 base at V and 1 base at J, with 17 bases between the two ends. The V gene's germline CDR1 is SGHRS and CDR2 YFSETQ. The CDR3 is CASSLHLGAGQNTEAFF. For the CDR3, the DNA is TGCGCCAGCAGCTTGCACCTGGGGGCAGGACAGAACACTGAAGCTTTCTTT.

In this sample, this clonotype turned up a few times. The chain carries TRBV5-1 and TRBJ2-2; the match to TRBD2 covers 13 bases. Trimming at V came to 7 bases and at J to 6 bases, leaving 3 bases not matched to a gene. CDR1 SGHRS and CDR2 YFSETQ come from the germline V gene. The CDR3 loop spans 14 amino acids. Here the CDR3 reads CASAGLAGSGELFF. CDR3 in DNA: TGCGCCAGCGCGGGACTAGCGGGGTCCGGGGAGCTGTTTTTT.

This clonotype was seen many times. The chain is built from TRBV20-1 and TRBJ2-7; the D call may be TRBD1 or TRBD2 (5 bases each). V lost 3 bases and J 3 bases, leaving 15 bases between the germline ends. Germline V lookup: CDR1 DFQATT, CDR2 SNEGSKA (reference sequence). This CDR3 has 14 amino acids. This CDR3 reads CSASRGTNYYEQYF. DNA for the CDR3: TGCAGTGCTAGTAGAGGGACCAACTACTACGAGCAGTACTTC.

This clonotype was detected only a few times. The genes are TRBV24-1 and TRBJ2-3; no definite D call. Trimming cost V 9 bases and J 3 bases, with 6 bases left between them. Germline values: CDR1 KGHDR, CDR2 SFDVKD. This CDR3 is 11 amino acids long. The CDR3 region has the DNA TGTGCCACCGGGGAAACAGATACGCAGTATTTT. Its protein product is CATGETDTQYF.

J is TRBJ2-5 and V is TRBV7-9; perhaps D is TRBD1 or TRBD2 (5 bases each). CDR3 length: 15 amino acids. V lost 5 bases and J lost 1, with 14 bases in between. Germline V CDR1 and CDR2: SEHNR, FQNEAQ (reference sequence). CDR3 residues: CASSTRRTSQETQYF. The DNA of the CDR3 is TGTGCCAGCAGCACCAGGAGGACATCCCAAGAGACCCAGTACTTC.

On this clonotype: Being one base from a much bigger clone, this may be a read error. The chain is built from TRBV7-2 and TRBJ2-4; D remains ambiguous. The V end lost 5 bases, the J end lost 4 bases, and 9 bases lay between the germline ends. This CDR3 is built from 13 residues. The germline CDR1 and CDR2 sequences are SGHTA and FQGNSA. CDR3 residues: CASSKSRKNIQYF. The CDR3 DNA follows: TGTGCCAGCAGCAAAAGCAGAAAAAACATTCAGTACTTC.

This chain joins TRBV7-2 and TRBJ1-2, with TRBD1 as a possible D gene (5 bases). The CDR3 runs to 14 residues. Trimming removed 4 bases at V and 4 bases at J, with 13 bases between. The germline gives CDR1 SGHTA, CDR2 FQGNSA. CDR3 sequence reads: CASSSVGEGYGYTF. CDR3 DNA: TGTGCCAGCAGCTCAGTGGGGGAAGGCTATGGCTACACCTTC.

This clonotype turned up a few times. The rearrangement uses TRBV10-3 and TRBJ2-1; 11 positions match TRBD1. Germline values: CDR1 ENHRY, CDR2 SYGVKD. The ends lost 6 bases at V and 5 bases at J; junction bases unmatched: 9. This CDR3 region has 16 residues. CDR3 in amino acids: CAIRGWDRGEDNEQFF. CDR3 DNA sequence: TGTGCCATCAGGGGGTGGGACAGGGGGGAAGACAATGAGCAGTTCTTC.

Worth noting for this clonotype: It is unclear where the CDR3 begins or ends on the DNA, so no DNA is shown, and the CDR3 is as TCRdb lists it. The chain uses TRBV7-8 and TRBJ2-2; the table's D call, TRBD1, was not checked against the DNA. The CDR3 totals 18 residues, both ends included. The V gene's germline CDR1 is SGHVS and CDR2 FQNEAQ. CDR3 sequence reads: CASSPGTDRGGTGELFFF.